These 8 T cell receptor beta chains were sequenced from one sample in a study of shared clonotypes between healthy human individuals. TCRdb keeps only in-frame clones here, not all; method: immunoSEQ multiplex PCR. Of roughly 2,300,000 clones in the sample, 85% to 95% were seen once. The sequencing sample was made of naive CD4+ T cells from PBMCs. Specified subset: CD45RA+ positively selected. These receptors were taken from a young man in good health. Some clones in this sample may be carry-over from other donors' samples.

The V call is TRBV9, the J call TRBJ1-5; 8 bases fit TRBD1. Per the germline V gene, CDR1 is SGDLS and CDR2 is YYNGEE. This CDR3 spans 14 amino acids. With V trimmed by 0 bases and J by 5 bases, 1 base remained unmatched. The CDR3 loop is CASSVAGGDQPQHF. The CDR3, as DNA: TGTGCCAGCAGCGTAGCAGGGGGCGATCAGCCCCAGCATTTT. The whole variable domain, filled in from reference TRBV9 and TRBJ1-5, reads DSGVTQTPKHLITATGQRVTLRCSPRSGDLSVYWYQQSLDQGLQFLIQYYNGEERAKGNILERFSAQQFPDLHSELNLSSLELGDSALYFCASSVAGGDQPQHFGDGTRLSIL.

With respect to this clone: Other DNA sequences in this sample translate to the same CDR3. The rearrangement joins TRBV6-5 to TRBJ2-7, with D unresolved. V lost 4 bases and J 4 bases, leaving 5 bases between the germline ends. The V gene's germline CDR1 is MNHEY and CDR2 SVGAGI. This CDR3 comprises 11 residues. The CDR3 is CASSFGYEQYF. CDR3 nucleotides: TGTGCCAGCAGTTTCGGGTACGAGCAGTACTTC.

This chain links TRBV7-2 with TRBJ1-2; D remains unclear. CDR3 size: 15 residues. V lost 4 bases, J lost 6 bases, and 18 bases lay in between. Germline V gene lookup returns CDR1 SGHTA and CDR2 FQGNSA. The CDR3, as DNA: TGTGCCAGCAGCTCCGGTGAGCCCCGGGGAGATGGCTACACCTTC. It yields the protein CASSSGEPRGDGYTF.

This chain connects TRBV7-3 to TRBJ1-1, with 7 bases lining up with TRBD1. This CDR3 contains 13 residues. After removal of 3 bases from V and 5 bases from J, the junction contained 3 bases not matched to a gene. Germline V gene data show CDR1 as SGHTA and CDR2 as FQGTGA. The CDR3 is CASSFGQETEAFF. The CDR3 DNA reads as TGTGCCAGCAGCTTTGGACAGGAGACTGAAGCTTTCTTT.

The genes are TRBV5-1 and TRBJ2-1, with TRBD2 matching over 7 bases. The V gene's germline CDR1 is SGHRS and CDR2 YFSETQ. J gave up 4 bases and V 7 bases, and 11 bases lay outside the gene matches. The CDR3 length is 15 residues. The CDR3 DNA reads TGCGCCAGCGCTACGGGAGGCGCAGTTTACAATGAGCAGTTCTTC. The encoded protein is CASATGGAVYNEQFF.

The table lists this clone with a count of one. The V call is TRBV19, the J call TRBJ2-4, with D hard to call. Germline assignment: CDR1 LNHDA and CDR2 SQIVND (reference sequence). The ends were cut back, 7 bases at V and 3 bases at J, with 10 bases in the middle. The CDR3 extends over 13 amino acids. This CDR3 is CASKAAVKNIQYF. The CDR3 DNA reads as TGTGCCAGTAAGGCGGCGGTCAAAAACATTCAGTACTTC.

This sequence joins TRBV30 and TRBJ2-7, with unresolved D. This CDR3 is built from 14 residues. Germline values: CDR1 GTSNPN, CDR2 SVGIG (reference sequence). The V and J ends lost 2 bases and 0 bases respectively, with 11 bases between them. CDR3 residues: CAWSKDILSYEQYF. In DNA form, the CDR3 reads TGTGCCTGGAGTAAGGATATTCTCTCCTACGAGCAGTACTTC.

The V call is TRBV23-1, the J call TRBJ2-2, with a weak D call TRBD2 (5 bases). TRBV23-1 is filed as an ORF, its function uncertain. CDR3 length: 13 residues. Trimming removed 3 bases at V and 5 bases at J, with 7 bases between. CDR3 nucleotides: TGCGCCAGCAGTCACAGGAGGACCGGGGAGCTGTTTTTT. It codes for CASSHRRTGELFF.